This TCR beta chain was captured by sequencing in a study of blood T cell repertoires in COVID-19. Study-level background: Collection of acute and convalescent COVID-19 samples took place in the United States, Italy and Spain.

Sequencing was performed with immunoSEQ multiplex PCR; in TCRdb, only in-frame clones are kept and a portion is missing. The data hold 95,000 to 150,000 clones, with around 86% observed a single time. V was clipped by 1 base and J by 1 base; unmatched bases: 4. This CDR3 region has 16 residues. CDR1 MDHEN and CDR2 SYDVKM come from the germline V gene. This clonotype originated in a man between 60 and 70 years old with acute or convalescent COVID-19. Source material: peripheral blood. V usage is TRBV28 and J usage is TRBJ1-2; 9 positions match TRBD1. The CDR3 region has the DNA TGTGCCAGCAGTTTATCCGGGACAGGGTTTAACTATGGCTACACCTTC. It specifies CASSLSGTGFNYGYTF.